A selection of T cell receptor beta chains follows, all from one sample in a study of blood T cells in healthy people across ages. MiXCR, applied by TCRdb to the 5' RACE reads, yields one record per CDR3 protein. The sample holds approximately 780,000 distinct CDR3 sequences, roughly 26% seen once. In addition, the sample was reused for a study of T cells of mothers and their children.

The sample was blood. The source is a boy between 10 and 17 years old in good health. Both conserved end residues are part of each CDR3. A D gene is named only where the DNA matches it firmly. A clone size is listed for some rows: how often the clone was seen (once, few, many), or a class if it is expanded.

j_gene	abundance	v_gene	d_gene	CDR3nt	CDR3aa
TRBJ2-5	few	TRBV18	-	TGTGCCAGCTCACCACAGTCCGAGACCCAGTACTTC	CASSPQSETQYF
TRBJ2-4	many	TRBV28	TRBD2	TGTGCCAGCAGCCCGACTAGCGGGGGGTTAAACATTCAGTACTTC	CASSPTSGGLNIQYF
TRBJ2-3	-	TRBV6-5	TRBD2	TGTGCCAGCAGTTACCTCCTAGCGGGGGGCCCAGATACGCAGTATTTT	CASSYLLAGGPDTQYF
TRBJ2-5	few	TRBV25-1	TRBD2	TGTGCCAGCAGTGAATCACTAGCGGGGGGGGAGACCCAGTACTTC	CASSESLAGGETQYF
TRBJ2-7	-	TRBV11-1	TRBD2	TGTGCCAGCAGCTTACAGCGGGGTTTCTTCGACGAGCAGTACTTC	CASSLQRGFFDEQYF
TRBJ1-1	few	TRBV29-1	TRBD1	TGCAGCGAGGGGGGGACAGGGGGTAACGCTTTCTTT	CSEGGTGGNAFF
TRBJ2-7	few	TRBV28	-	TGTGCCAGCAGCCGACTCGGACAGCTCTACGAGCAGTACTTC	CASSRLGQLYEQYF
TRBJ1-5	-	TRBV7-9	-	TGTGCCAGCAGCCCCGTGGGGGTCAATCAGCCCCAGCATTTT	CASSPVGVNQPQHF
TRBJ1-1	few	TRBV29-1	TRBD1	TGCAGCGTGTTACAGGGGCACACTGAAGCTTTCTTT	CSVLQGHTEAFF
TRBJ1-6	-	TRBV7-9	-	TGTGCCAGCAGTCTCACAGGGACCTATAATTCACCCCTCCACTTT	CASSLTGTYNSPLHF
TRBJ2-5	few	TRBV10-3	TRBD2	TGTGCCATCAGTGCGGGGACTAGCGGACAAGAGACCCAGTACTTC	CAISAGTSGQETQYF
TRBJ2-4	few	TRBV5-1	-	TGCGCCAGCAGCTTGACTGGGGAACTTAGGTACTTC	CASSLTGELRYF
TRBJ2-7	once	TRBV29-1	-	TGCAGCGTTGAGGTCGGACGCTCCTACGAGCAGTACTTC	CSVEVGRSYEQYF
TRBJ2-5	many	TRBV24-1	TRBD2	TGTGCCACCAGTGCGGCGGGGGGGCCGAGGGAGACCCAGTACTTC	CATSAAGGPRETQYF
TRBJ2-7	-	TRBV3-1	TRBD1	TGTGCCAGCAGCCAAGAGCGACAGGGGGCCGAGCAGTACTTC	CASSQERQGAEQYF
TRBJ1-1	-	TRBV11-3	-	TGTGCCAGCAGCCCAGGTATTGCGCGTACCACTGAAGCTTTCTTT	CASSPGIARTTEAFF
TRBJ2-1	-	TRBV7-3	-	TGTGCCAGCAGCTTATTGGTCGATGGAAGGCAGTTCTTC	CASSLLVDGRQFF
TRBJ2-3	once	TRBV11-2	TRBD2	TGTGCCAGCAGCCCTGGAGGGCTAGCGGGGGGGCGGGGCACAGATACGCAGTATTTT	CASSPGGLAGGRGTDTQYF
TRBJ1-1	-	TRBV10-2	-	TGCGCCTCGTGCGGGGCCCCGGGGTTGAGAGCTTTCTTT	CASCGAPGLRAFF
TRBJ1-6	-	TRBV5-1	-	TGCGCCAGCAGCTTGGCCGGGGTTGTTAATTCACCCCTCCACTTT	CASSLAGVVNSPLHF
TRBJ1-2	-	TRBV15	TRBD1	TGTGCCACCAGCAGAGATCCGGGACAGGCGTATGGCTACACCTTC	CATSRDPGQAYGYTF
TRBJ1-4	few	TRBV5-4	-	TGTGCCAGCAGCGCAGCCGCCGTGGGCGAAAAACTGTTTTTT	CASSAAAVGEKLFF
TRBJ2-7	few	TRBV5-1	-	TGCGCCAGCAGCTTCGGGGGACAGAACTACGAGCAGTACTTC	CASSFGGQNYEQYF
TRBJ2-2	-	TRBV25-1	-	TGTGCCAGCAGGGGACAGGGACTAGCAGGGGAGCTGTTTTTT	CASRGQGLAGELFF
TRBJ1-4	few	TRBV5-1	-	TGCGCCAGCAGCCTTGGGACAAATGGGGAAAAACTGTTTTTT	CASSLGTNGEKLFF
TRBJ2-5	few	TRBV5-1	TRBD2	TGCGCCAGCAGTCTCACGGCCGGTTCGGGAGGGGGACAAGAGACCCAGTGCTTC	CASSLTAGSGGGQETQCF
TRBJ1-5	-	TRBV12-3/TRBV12-4	-	TGTGCCAGCAGTTTCTCTCAGCTCAGCAATCAGCCCCAGCATTTT	CASSFSQLSNQPQHF
TRBJ2-6	few	TRBV15	TRBD1	TGTGCCACCAGCAGACCGGGACAGGGGACTGGGGCCAACGTCCTGACTTTC	CATSRPGQGTGANVLTF
TRBJ2-3	few	TRBV4-1	TRBD2	TGCGCCAGCAGCCCCAGCCCGCGGGGGGGTTACACAGATACGCAGTATTTT	CASSPSPRGGYTDTQYF
TRBJ2-3	-	TRBV20-1	-	TGCAGTGCTAGGCCCGACACAGAAACGCAGTATTTT	CSARPDTETQYF
TRBJ1-5	-	TRBV6-5	TRBD1	TGTGCCAGCAGCAGGGGGTCTATGCACTCTGGGTCCCAGCATTTT	CASSRGSMHSGSQHF
TRBJ2-1	-	TRBV28	-	TGTGCCAGCAGTTTAAAGGGTAATGAGCAGTTCTTC	CASSLKGNEQFF
TRBJ2-1	few	TRBV27	-	TGTGCCAGCAGTTTATCCCCCGATAATGAGCAGTTCTTC	CASSLSPDNEQFF
TRBJ2-7	few	TRBV7-6	-	TGTGCCAGCAGCCCGGACAGATTTTCCTACGAGCAGTACTTC	CASSPDRFSYEQYF
TRBJ2-5	few	TRBV10-3	TRBD2	TGTGCCATCGGGGCTAGCGGGGGACCCCAAGAGACCCAGTACTTC	CAIGASGGPQETQYF
TRBJ1-5	-	TRBV29-1	-	TGCAGAAGAAACAGGGACCGTGGCAATCAGCCCCAGCATTTT	CRRNRDRGNQPQHF
TRBJ1-1	-	TRBV12-3/TRBV12-4	TRBD1	TGTGCCAGCAGTCCGACAGGGGTTAGGACTGAAGCTTTCTTT	CASSPTGVRTEAFF
TRBJ1-3	few	TRBV28	-	TGTGCCAGCAGTAGAAGACAGGCTGGAAACACCATATATTTT	CASSRRQAGNTIYF